Following are 25 T cell receptor beta chains from one sample sequenced in a study of tumor-infiltrating lymphocytes in primary liver carcinoma. TCR beta cDNA was made from roughly 450 ng total RNA with a constant-region primer. Construction of TCR beta libraries relied on three successive nested multiplex PCR rounds employing slightly modified ARM-PCR. For roughly 10 cycles apiece, the opening two PCR rounds ran with TRBV1-TRBV30 forward primers and a C-beta reverse primer. One entry per CDR3 protein, called by TCRdb with MiXCR from the multiplex PCR reads. The table includes 25,000 to 35,000 distinct CDR3 sequences, around 70% detected once. Unsorted bulk tissue (roughly 17-33 mg) underwent RNA and DNA co-extraction. The sample consisted of liver tumor tissue from sampling region 3. Subset given: tumor region T3, left-lateral pole. Every receptor here comes from a woman between 25 and 40 years old with primary liver carcinoma and hepatitis B virus infection.

As for this clonotype: At one end, the junction sequence differs from germline, possibly due to a read error. The chain is built from TRBV5-5 and TRBJ2-7; D is ambiguous. Germline CDR1 and CDR2: SGHKS and YYEKEE (reference sequence). The CDR3 extends over 14 amino acids. CDR3 in DNA: TGTCCCAGCAGCTTCGAACGGACCATCTACGAGCAGTACTTC. Its translation is CPSSFERTIYEQYF.

The chain combines TRBV29-1 with TRBJ1-1; tentative D call: TRBD1 (6 bases). Trimming shortened V by 4 bases and J by 2 bases, and 29 bases separated the two germline ends. CDR3 length equals 19 residues. Germline CDR1 reads SQVTM; CDR2 reads ANQGSEA. The CDR3 sequence: CSVVRRSSEGGSKNTEAFF. CDR3 in DNA: TGCAGCGTTGTTAGAAGATCTTCGGAAGGGGGGTCTAAAAACACTGAAGCTTTCTTT. Full variable domain (remainder filled in from reference TRBV29-1 and TRBJ1-1): SAVISQKPSRDICQRGTSLTIQCQVDSQVTMMFWYRQQPGQSLTLIATANQGSEATYESGFVIDKFPISRPNLTFSTLTVSNMSPEDSSIYLCSVVRRSSEGGSKNTEAFFGQGTRLTVV.

The chain recombines TRBV4-2 with TRBJ2-1, with D unresolved. The CDR3 is made up of 15 amino acids. Germline assignment: CDR1 LGHNA and CDR2 YNFKEQ. V was shortened by 1 base and J by 3 bases, with 10 bases between the two germline ends. The CDR3 DNA reads as TGTGCCAGCAGCCAAGTACTAAACGGCTACAATGAGCAGTTCTTC. Its translation is CASSQVLNGYNEQFF.

Regarding this clonotype: Mismatch with germline at one junction end may stem from a read error. The J gene is TRBJ2-3, the V gene TRBV5-1; 7 positions agree with TRBD2. Per the germline V gene, CDR1 is SGHRS and CDR2 is YFSETQ. The CDR3 is 15 residues long. The CDR3 DNA sequence: TGCGCCAGCAGCAAAACCTGGCGGGAGTACGATACGCAATGTTTT. Encoded protein: CASSKTWREYDTQCF. The full variable domain, in which reference TRBV5-1 and TRBJ2-3 provide the parts outside the CDR3, is KAGVTQTPRYLIKTRGQQVTLSCSPISGHRSVSWYQQTPGQGLQFLFEYFSETQRNKGNFPGRFSGRQFSNSRSEMNVSTLELGDSALYLCASSKTWREYDTQCFGPGTRLTVL.

This clonotype appeared once. The chain links TRBV11-2 to TRBJ2-7, with TRBD2 as a possible D gene (6 bases). The CDR3 has 16 amino acids. V was shortened by 4 bases and J by 10 bases, with 26 bases between the two germline ends. CDR1 and CDR2 from the germline V gene are SGHAT and FQNNGV. CDR3 region: CASSYSGRTSGSEQYF. Written as DNA, the CDR3 is TGTGCCAGCAGCTACAGTGGGAGGACCTCGGGAAGCGAACAGTACTTC. The full variable domain, completed using reference TRBV11-2 and TRBJ2-7, is EAGVAQSPRYKIIEKRQSVAFWCNPISGHATLYWYQQILGQGPKLLIQFQNNGVVDDSQLPKDRFSAERLKGVDSTLKIQPAKLEDSAVYLCASSYSGRTSGSEQYFGPGTRLTVT.

Remarks on this clonotype: No conserved phenylalanine or tryptophan is present at the end of the CDR3, so a read error is the likely explanation. The limits of the CDR3 on the DNA are not certain, so only TCRdb's listed CDR3 is given. The V gene is TRBV11-2, the J gene TRBJ1-1. The CDR3 spans 15 amino acids, including both terminal residues. Germline V gene data show CDR1 as SGHAT and CDR2 as FQNNGV. CDR3 sequence: CASSLGPEVNAEAFL.

Points on this clonotype: This is likely a read error, given that the CDR3 carries no conserved phenylalanine or tryptophan at its end. The genes are TRBV29-1 and TRBJ1-2, with D uncertain. CDR1 is SQVTM and CDR2 is ANQGSEA in the germline V gene. The CDR3 has 11 amino acids. V shed 4 bases and J shed 6 bases, with 9 bases lying between them. The CDR3 sequence: CSVVMENGYTL. DNA of the CDR3: TGCAGCGTTGTGATGGAAAATGGCTACACCTTA.

The chain joins TRBV11-2 to TRBJ2-1; weak D call: TRBD2 (5 bases). The germline gives CDR1 SGHAT, CDR2 FQNNGV. The CDR3 is made up of 13 amino acids. Trimming removed 2 bases from V and 11 bases from J, with 13 bases in between. CDR3 protein: CASSLSTTNKQFF. The CDR3 DNA reads as TGTGCCAGCAGCTTATCGACTACGAATAAGCAGTTCTTC.

As for this clonotype: Possible read error: a much larger clone is one base away. The gene calls are TRBV11-2 and TRBJ2-3; 7 bases line up with TRBD2. The CDR3 covers 17 residues. The germline gives CDR1 SGHAT, CDR2 FQNNGV. CDR3 in amino acids: CASSTNRGSWLGDMQYF. The CDR3 DNA follows: TGTGCCAGCAGCACGAATCGCGGGAGCTGGTTAGGAGATATGCAGTATTTT.

The sample holds one count of this clonotype. The chain joins TRBV11-2 to TRBJ2-7; maybe TRBD1 (6 bases). Trimming took off 1 base at V and 7 bases at J, with 20 bases between the two ends. The CDR3 consists of 16 residues. The germline V gene has CDR1 SGHAT and CDR2 FQNNGV. Here the CDR3 reads CASSLVVGLEGEEQYF. In nucleotides, the CDR3 is TGTGCCAGCAGCTTAGTGGTTGGGCTAGAGGGGGAAGAGCAGTACTTC.

V gene TRBV11-2 combines with J gene TRBJ1-4; D might be TRBD1 (5 bases). V was trimmed by 11 bases and J by 10 bases, leaving 17 bases between them. Germline loops: CDR1 SGHAT, CDR2 FQNNGV. The length of the CDR3 is 12 residues. The CDR3 sequence: CACCLWGGKLFF. The CDR3 DNA sequence: TGTGCCTGCTGCCTCTGGGGGGGAAAACTGTTTTTT.

As concerns this clonotype: A junction boundary mismatches the germline segment, possibly from a read error. V and J are TRBV11-2 and TRBJ1-1; 12 positions match TRBD1. CDR3 length equals 20 residues. CDR1 and CDR2 (germline): SGHAT, FQNNGV. CDR3 sequence reads: CASSARDRGRKRWINTEAFF. CDR3 DNA: TGTGCCAGCAGCGCTCGGGACAGGGGGCGCAAGAGGTGGATAAACACTGAAGCATTCTTT. The variable domain in full, with the rest retrieved from reference TRBV11-2 and TRBJ1-1, is EAGVAQSPRYKIIEKRQSVAFWCNPISGHATLYWYQQILGQGPKLLIQFQNNGVVDDSQLPKDRFSAERLKGVDSTLKIQPAKLEDSAVYLCASSARDRGRKRWINTEAFFGQGTRLTVV.

This clonotype has only one observation. One junction end disagrees with the germline gene, perhaps due to a read error. The V call is TRBV11-2, the J call TRBJ2-3; 9 bases line up with TRBD2. This CDR3 is built from 20 residues. Germline lookup yields CDR1 SGHAT and CDR2 FQNNGV. The CDR3 sequence: CASSSRGLAGLRVRTNTQYF. The CDR3 DNA reads as TGTGCCAGCAGCTCAAGGGGCCTAGCGGGATTGAGAGTCCGCACAAATACGCAGTATTTT.

Regarding this clonotype: One base away lies a much larger clone, so this may be a sequencing read error. The rearrangement links TRBV11-2 to TRBJ2-1, with 12 nucleotides matching TRBD2. The CDR3 covers 16 residues. Germline V gene sequence: CDR1 SGHAT, CDR2 FQNNGV. CDR3 sequence: CTSSFRLAGDFNEQFF. The CDR3 region has the DNA TGTACCAGCAGCTTTCGACTAGCGGGAGATTTCAATGAGCAGTTCTTC.

V is TRBV11-2 and J is TRBJ2-3; 10 bases agree with TRBD2. J gave up 8 bases and V 4 bases, and 9 bases lay outside the gene matches. In germline, CDR1 is SGHAT, CDR2 FQNNGV. CDR3 length equals 15 residues. CDR3 sequence reads: CASSSVSGRVGTQYF. CDR3 in DNA: TGTGCCAGCAGCTCAGTAAGCGGGAGGGTAGGTACGCAGTATTTT.

Regarding this clonotype: As the CDR3 is not closed by the conserved phenylalanine or tryptophan, this likely results from a read error. Because the CDR3's place on the DNA is in doubt, the DNA is left out and the CDR3 is given as listed by TCRdb. This chain joins TRBV5-6 and TRBJ2-7; the table's D call of TRBD1 was not tested on the DNA. Looked up from germline, CDR1 is SGHDT and CDR2 is YYEEEE. The CDR3 sequence runs 13 residues, both termini included. The CDR3 is CVSSLRTGLSLYL.

The gene calls are TRBV11-2 and TRBJ2-5; 9 positions match TRBD2. The CDR3 extends over 16 amino acids. Germline V lookup: CDR1 SGHAT, CDR2 FQNNGV. After removal of 5 bases from V and 7 bases from J, the junction contained 14 bases not matched to a gene. The CDR3 region has the DNA TGTGCCAGCAGCCTTCAAACCGGGACTAGCCGAGGGACCCAGTACTTC. It codes for CASSLQTGTSRGTQYF. Supplemented by reference TRBV11-2 and TRBJ2-5, the full variable domain reads EAGVAQSPRYKIIEKRQSVAFWCNPISGHATLYWYQQILGQGPKLLIQFQNNGVVDDSQLPKDRFSAERLKGVDSTLKIQPAKLEDSAVYLCASSLQTGTSRGTQYFGPGTRLLVL.

Comment on this clonotype: Mismatch with germline at one junction end may stem from a read error. The chain employs TRBV6-5 and TRBJ2-7, with D perhaps TRBD1 (6 bases). Germline CDR1 MNHEY, CDR2 SVGAGI. This CDR3 comprises 15 residues. CDR3 amino acids: CASNYKDSRSYEQYF. As DNA, the CDR3 is TGTGCCAGCAATTACAAGGACAGCAGATCATACGAGCAGTACTTC.

About this clonotype itself: Just one base apart from a much larger clone, this may be a read error. The chain combines TRBV6-6 with TRBJ2-5; D uncertain. CDR3 length: 15 residues. Germline assignment: CDR1 MNHNY and CDR2 SVGAGI (reference sequence). For the CDR3, the DNA is TGTGCCAGCAGCCCCCCTGGATCGAACCAAGATACCCAGTACTTC. Translating it yields CASSPPGSNQDTQYF.

The chain links TRBV28 to TRBJ1-6; 9 bases match TRBD1. Trimming cost V 4 bases and J 12 bases; bases outside gene matches: 10. The CDR3 sequence is 15 residues long. Germline lookup yields CDR1 MDHEN and CDR2 SYDVKM. The CDR3 here is CASSSAGQGNRPLHF. CDR3 nucleotides: TGTGCCAGCAGTTCCGCGGGACAGGGAAACCGACCCCTCCACTTT. The full variable domain, rest sourced from reference TRBV28 and TRBJ1-6, is DVKVTQSSRYLVKRTGEKVFLECVQDMDHENMFWYRQDPGLGLRLIYFSYDVKMKEKGDIPEGYSVSREKKERFSLILESASTNQTSMYLCASSSAGQGNRPLHFGNGTRLTVT.

Note on this clonotype: At one end the junction does not follow the germline gene, possibly because of a read error. The chain couples TRBV11-2 to TRBJ2-7; the D gene is possibly TRBD1 (7 bases). This CDR3 comprises 17 residues. The germline CDR1 and CDR2 sequences are SGHAT and FQNNGV. The CDR3 region has the DNA TGTGCCAACAGTATCAGAGGAGGGGGCTCTTGGACCTACGATCAGTACTTC. It specifies CANSIRGGGSWTYDQYF. Full variable domain (outside the CDR3, taken from reference TRBV11-2 and TRBJ2-7): EAGVAQSPRYKIIEKRQSVAFWCNPISGHATLYWYQQILGQGPKLLIQFQNNGVVDDSQLPKDRFSAERLKGVDSTLKIQPAKLEDSAVYLCANSIRGGGSWTYDQYFGPGTRLTVT.

This clonotype came up once. One end of the junction varies from germline; a read error may be responsible. The rearrangement uses TRBV11-2 and TRBJ1-2, with D maybe TRBD1 (5 bases). Per germline, CDR1 SGHAT and CDR2 FQNNGV. The CDR3 has 14 residues. CDR3 loop: CASSPGGTVVDYSF. The DNA for the CDR3 is TGTGCCAGCAGTCCCGGGGGTACAGTCGTTGACTACAGCTTC. Together with reference TRBV11-2 and TRBJ1-2, the CDR3 gives the full variable domain: EAGVAQSPRYKIIEKRQSVAFWCNPISGHATLYWYQQILGQGPKLLIQFQNNGVVDDSQLPKDRFSAERLKGVDSTLKIQPAKLEDSAVYLCASSPGGTVVDYSFGSGTRLTVV.

About this clonotype: A read error may produce the germline difference seen at one junction end. In DNA, the CDR3 is TGCGCCAGCGGCTTGACCGGCGGGGACGCTGAAGCTTTCTTT. Translating it yields CASGLTGGDAEAFF. This sequence joins TRBV5-1 and TRBJ1-1; TRBD1 might be the D (5 bases). The CDR3 has 14 residues. Germline-derived CDR1 and CDR2 are SGHRS and YFSETQ.

V gene TRBV7-9 combines with J gene TRBJ2-2; D gene ambiguous. The V and J ends lost 1 base and 5 bases respectively, with 14 bases between them. The length of the CDR3 is 16 residues. The V gene's germline CDR1 is SEHNR and CDR2 FQNEAQ (reference sequence). CDR3 in DNA: TGTGCCAGCAGCTTAGTTCATCAGAGTTGGACCGGGGAGCTGTTTTTT. Amino acids: CASSLVHQSWTGELFF.

To note about this clonotype: The junction departs from germline at one end; a sequencing error may be responsible. This sequence joins TRBV4-2 and TRBJ2-2, with D possibly matching TRBD2 (5 bases). CDR3 length: 17 residues. Germline-derived CDR1 and CDR2 are LGHNA and YNFKEQ. In DNA form, the CDR3 reads TGTACCAGCGGTCAAGATATGGAAGGCACGAACACCGGGGAGCTGTTTTTT. It specifies CTSGQDMEGTNTGELFF.